Below, 8 T cell receptor beta chains from the same sample are listed, as sequenced in a study of neurological immune-mediated disorders. A single record per CDR3 protein comes from TCRdb applying MiXCR to the 5' RACE reads. The sample holds around 79,000 distinct CDR3 sequences; 13% to 15% are singletons and the top ten take roughly 7.3%. Sample: PBMCs. Receptors were obtained from a woman in her 50s in good health.

This clonotype was picked up many times. CDR3 DNA sequence: TGCGCCAGCAGCTTAGGGACAGAGCAGTTCTTC. This sequence encodes CASSLGTEQFF. The chain uses TRBV10-2 and TRBJ2-1; the D gene is possibly TRBD1 (6 bases). Germline loops: CDR1 WSHSY, CDR2 SAAADI. V lost 6 bases and J 10 bases, leaving 10 bases between the germline ends. There are 11 residues in the CDR3.

This clonotype was counted many times. The rearrangement links TRBV5-1 to TRBJ2-2; 11 nucleotides align to TRBD1. The CDR3 has 15 amino acids. V lost 4 bases and J lost 5; bases outside the gene matches: 4. From germline, CDR1 is SGHRS and CDR2 YFSETQ. DNA for the CDR3: TGCGCCAGCAGCATCGGGACAGGGGGTACCGGGGAGCTGTTTTTT. Translated: CASSIGTGGTGELFF.

This clonotype was counted between two and nine times. This chain connects TRBV28 to TRBJ2-2; D is unclear. Trimming pared 7 bases from V and 6 bases from J, leaving 12 bases between. The germline gives CDR1 MDHEN, CDR2 SYDVKM. The CDR3 is made up of 13 amino acids. The CDR3 nucleotides read TGTGCCAGCACGATCGGGCGCGCCGGGGAGCTGTTTTTT. This encodes CASTIGRAGELFF.

This clonotype appeared many times. The rearrangement uses TRBV20-1 and TRBJ1-1; D unresolved. The V gene's germline CDR1 is DFQATT and CDR2 SNEGSKA (reference sequence). This CDR3 region has 16 residues. The germline V and J ends were trimmed by 0 bases and 0 bases, with 14 bases remaining between them. The CDR3 nucleotides read TGCAGTGCTAGAGATATATCAGGACCGCTGAACACTGAAGCTTTCTTT. This codes for CSARDISGPLNTEAFF.

A word on this clonotype: Germline and junction disagree at one end, which may indicate a read error. This chain links TRBV4-2 with TRBJ2-7; D unresolved. The V gene's germline CDR1 is LGHNA and CDR2 YNFKEQ. The CDR3 contains 13 residues. The CDR3 nucleotides are TGTGCCTGCAGCCAATGGTCGGAATACGAGCAGTACTTC. It yields the protein CACSQWSEYEQYF.

This clonotype was recorded many times. J is TRBJ2-2 and V is TRBV7-2; D is unclear. Per the germline V gene, CDR1 is SGHTA and CDR2 is FQGNSA. This CDR3 has 14 residues. The V gene lost 3 bases and the J gene lost 6 bases, with 11 bases spanning the gap. The CDR3 DNA reads as TGTGCCAGCAGCTTCCATGGACGCCCCGGGGAGCTGTTTTTT. Protein product: CASSFHGRPGELFF.

This clonotype appeared many times. Here the CDR3 reads CASSVVSGSHNEQFF. In DNA, the CDR3 is TGTGCCAGCAGCGTAGTATCGGGATCCCACAATGAGCAGTTCTTC. The chain employs TRBV9 and TRBJ2-1, with D perhaps TRBD2 (5 bases). This CDR3 comprises 15 residues. Germline lookup yields CDR1 SGDLS and CDR2 YYNGEE. The V and J ends lost 0 bases and 5 bases respectively, with 12 bases between them.

This clonotype was seen at least ten times. The CDR3 loop is CASSQASGRGYEQFF. In DNA form, the CDR3 reads TGTGCCAGCAGCCAAGCCTCGGGACGTGGGTATGAGCAGTTCTTC. V and J are TRBV3-1 and TRBJ2-1; D tentatively fits TRBD1 or TRBD2 (5 bases each). V lost 1 base and J 8 bases, leaving 15 bases between the germline ends. Germline V gene data show CDR1 as LGHDT and CDR2 as YNNKEL (reference sequence). CDR3 size: 15 residues.